Listed below are T cell receptor beta chains from one sample, sequenced in a study of blood T cell repertoires in COVID-19. Libraries were prepared by immunoSEQ multiplex PCR; TCRdb keeps only in-frame clonotypes and omits some of them. In the table there are under 200,000 clones, around 87% of which are singletons. Sequenced input: peripheral blood. Every receptor here comes from a man aged 35-49 years with active or convalescent COVID-19. Both conserved end residues are trimmed from each CDR3. Fields, in order: D gene, V gene, CDR3 protein. The D gene is left open where the match is weak.

>TRBD2|TRBV7-9
ASSKPSSSGIYNEQF
>TRBD2|TRBV2
ASSPSGGPGDTQY
>NA|TRBV2
ASTTGYGNTEAF
>NA|TRBV27
ASSSTGLRVPDTQY
>NA|TRBV21-1
ASSTTDRGPGLAKNIQY
>NA|TRBV5-1
ASSFQGGDLYEQY
>TRBD1|TRBV27
ASSFGQGFQETQY
>TRBD1|TRBV12-3/TRBV12-4
ASSSDRGDLH
>NA|TRBV30
AWSVWPEKLF
>TRBD2|TRBV25-1
ASRLASTDTQY
>NA|TRBV6-6
ASSPPDYGYT
>NA|TRBV30
AWRGSAGPTEAF
>TRBD1|TRBV9
ASRQGLNTEAF
>NA|TRBV5-4
ASSLADSLAKNIQY
>TRBD1|TRBV5-1
ASSLVGQGTYEQY
>NA|TRBV3-1/TRBV3-2
ASSQTQEVYNSPLH
>NA|TRBV12-3/TRBV12-4
ASSFSSEAF
>NA|TRBV5-6
ASSWRGAVEEKLF
>TRBD1|TRBV24-1
ATRTPGQGSNQPQH
>TRBD1|TRBV5-5
ASSPRPPGQTGTEAF
>NA|TRBV2
ASRAGNYNSPLH
>TRBD1|TRBV28
ASSYPGTGRGYT
>TRBD1|TRBV9
ASSTRDRAHEQY
>TRBD1|TRBV5-4
ASSLGTGGDQPQH
>NA|TRBV28
ASSSSGSQTEAF
>NA|TRBV13
ASTRERNTEAF
>NA|TRBV2
ARRRRNTEAF
>NA|TRBV5-1
ASRKRGSSNEKLF
>NA|TRBV3-1/TRBV3-2
ASSQGRTATLYGYT